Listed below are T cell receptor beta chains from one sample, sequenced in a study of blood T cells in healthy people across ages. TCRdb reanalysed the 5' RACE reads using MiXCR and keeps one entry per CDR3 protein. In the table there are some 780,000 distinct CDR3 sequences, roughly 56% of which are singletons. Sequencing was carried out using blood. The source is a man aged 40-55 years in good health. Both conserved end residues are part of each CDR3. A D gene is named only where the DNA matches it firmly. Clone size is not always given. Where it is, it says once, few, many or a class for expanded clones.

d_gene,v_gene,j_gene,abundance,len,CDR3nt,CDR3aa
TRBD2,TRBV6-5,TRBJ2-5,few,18,TGTGCCAGCAGTTACTCCTTAAGTTGGACCCCGGGAGGAGAGACCCAGTACTTC,CASSYSLSWTPGGETQYF
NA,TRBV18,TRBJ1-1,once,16,TGTGCCAGCTCACCACGGACCGCACTCGCGAACACTGAAGCTTTCTTT,CASSPRTALANTEAFF
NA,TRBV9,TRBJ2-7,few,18,TGTGCCAGCAGCGTAGGTTTCGGGAGGGGGCCGGCGACCTACGAGCAGTACTTC,CASSVGFGRGPATYEQYF
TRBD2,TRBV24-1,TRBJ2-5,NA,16,TGTGCCACCAGTGGTTTCACTAGCGGGAACCAAGAGACCCAGTACTTC,CATSGFTSGNQETQYF
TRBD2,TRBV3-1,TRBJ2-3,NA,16,TGTGCCAGCAGCCAAACGACTAGCGGGAGGGCAGATACGCAGTATTTT,CASSQTTSGRADTQYF
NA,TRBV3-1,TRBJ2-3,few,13,TGTGCCAGCAGCCTTCTTAGCGGAGATACGCAGTATTTT,CASSLLSGDTQYF
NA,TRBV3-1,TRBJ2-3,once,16,TGTGCCAGCAGCCAAGATGGGCCTAGGGGTGCGGATACGCAGTATTTT,CASSQDGPRGADTQYF
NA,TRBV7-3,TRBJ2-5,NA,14,TGTGCCAGCCCCTCCCCCTCGTACCAAGAGACCCAGTACTTC,CASPSPSYQETQYF
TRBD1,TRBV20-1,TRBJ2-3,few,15,TGCAGTGCTAGAGCTAGGGACAGCACCACAGATACGCAGTATTTT,CSARARDSTTDTQYF
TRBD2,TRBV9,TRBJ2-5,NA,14,TGTGCCAGCAGCGCTGCCGGGACTAGGTACCAGCAGTACTTC,CASSAAGTRYQQYF